What follows are 25 T cell receptor beta chains derived from one specimen sequenced in a study of blood T cell repertoires in COVID-19. Only in-frame clones appear in the TCRdb table, and some are missing; sequencing was by immunoSEQ multiplex PCR. This sample has some 370,000 clones; around 89% occur once, and the top ten carry 0.95% to 1.5%. Sequences were obtained from peripheral blood. The receptors shown here come from a middle-aged man with acute or convalescent COVID-19.

CDR3 residues: CASKRQGVEKLFF. Written as DNA, the CDR3 is TGTGCCAGTAAGCGACAGGGTGTTGAAAAACTGTTTTTT. The V and J genes are TRBV19 and TRBJ1-4; TRBD1 matches at 7 bases. After removal of 7 bases from V and 7 bases from J, the junction contained 6 bases not matched to a gene. The CDR3 covers 13 residues. CDR1 and CDR2 (germline): LNHDA, SQIVND (reference sequence).

V is TRBV28 and J is TRBJ2-1; D is undetermined. V dropped 5 bases and J dropped 6 bases, with 17 bases sitting between them. CDR3 length: 15 residues. Germline CDR1 is MDHEN and CDR2 is SYDVKM. CDR3 bases: TGTGCCAGCAGTATGGCGTTCGTAGCAGCCAATGAGCAGTTCTTC. Protein product: CASSMAFVAANEQFF.

The chain employs TRBV3-1 (or the pseudogene TRBV3-2) and TRBJ2-7; 9 bases agree with TRBD2. The V and J ends lost 5 bases and 5 bases, in that order; junction bases with no gene match: 10. The CDR3 extends over 15 amino acids. The germline CDR1 and CDR2 sequences are LGHDT and YNNKEL (reference sequence). The CDR3 DNA follows: TGTGCCAGCAGCTCGGTGATGGCGGGAGGGAACGAGCAGTACTTC. As protein: CASSSVMAGGNEQYF.

The genes are TRBV4-1 and TRBJ2-1; D may be TRBD1 (5 bases). Germline V gives CDR1 MGHRA, CDR2 YSYEKL. The CDR3 runs 17 residues. V lost 1 base, J lost 0 bases, and 13 bases lay in between. Here the CDR3 reads CASSQVRTRSSYNEQFF. For the CDR3, the DNA is TGCGCCAGCAGCCAAGTCAGGACACGGAGCTCCTACAATGAGCAGTTCTTC.

The chain couples TRBV18 to TRBJ2-2; no clear D. The length of the CDR3 is 14 residues. Germline loops: CDR1 KGHSH, CDR2 LQKENI. Trimming cost V 3 bases and J 3 bases, with 8 bases left between them. The CDR3 here is CASSPRVDTGELFF. The CDR3 bases are TGTGCCAGCTCACCCCGGGTGGACACCGGGGAGCTGTTTTTT.

In this sample, this clone turned up a few times. V gene TRBV5-1 combines with J gene TRBJ2-7; 8 bases map to TRBD1. Trimming at V came to 3 bases and at J to 5 bases, leaving 7 bases not matched to a gene. Per germline, CDR1 SGHRS and CDR2 YFSETQ. The CDR3 has 14 amino acids. Here the CDR3 DNA reads TGCGCCAGCAGCTCAGGACAGGGAGCGAACGAGCAGTACTTC. Amino acids: CASSSGQGANEQYF.

V gene TRBV20-1 combines with J gene TRBJ2-2, with a weak D call TRBD2 (5 bases). The CDR3 consists of 13 residues. Trimming stripped 3 bases from V and 5 bases from J, with 10 bases between. Germline CDR1 DFQATT, CDR2 SNEGSKA (reference sequence). The CDR3 reads CSASGRGTGELFF. The CDR3 coding sequence is TGCAGTGCTAGTGGGAGAGGGACCGGGGAGCTGTTTTTT.

This clone was seen only a few times. This rearrangement joins TRBV21-1 to TRBJ1-1; the table names TRBD1, a call not compared with the DNA. TRBV21-1 has pseudogene status. The CDR3 contains 16 residues. CDR3 region: CASSKRGQGVDTEAFF. Written as DNA, the CDR3 is TGTGCCAGCAGCAAAAGGGGACAGGGGGTTGACACTGAAGCTTTCTTT.

This clone was counted a single time. The chain recombines TRBV4-1 with TRBJ1-6; 8 bases are a match to TRBD1. CDR1 and CDR2 from the germline V gene are MGHRA and YSYEKL. After removal of 4 bases from V and 4 bases from J, the junction contained 6 bases not matched to a gene. This CDR3 region has 16 residues. The CDR3 loop is CASSLGQGPYNSPLHF. The CDR3, as DNA: TGCGCCAGCAGCCTTGGACAGGGTCCGTATAATTCACCCCTCCACTTT.

The chain combines TRBV7-3 with TRBJ1-1; D is uncertain. V was cut by 5 bases and J by 1 base, with 8 bases left in between. The V gene's germline CDR1 is SGHTA and CDR2 FQGTGA. There are 13 residues in the CDR3. CDR3 sequence reads: CASSQHPNTEAFF. CDR3 sequence (DNA): TGTGCCAGCAGCCAACACCCGAACACTGAAGCTTTCTTT.

J is TRBJ1-1 and V is TRBV7-2, with D maybe TRBD1 (5 bases). This CDR3 spans 18 amino acids. The germline V gene has CDR1 SGHTA and CDR2 FQGNSA. Trimming left V 5 bases short and J 3 bases short, with 25 bases between. In DNA form, the CDR3 reads TGTGCCAGCAGCCTTAGGTCTATGCCAGGGATGTTTGACACTGAAGCTTTCTTT. Translating gives CASSLRSMPGMFDTEAFF.

V is TRBV7-9 and J is TRBJ1-4; D perhaps matches TRBD1 (5 bases). Trimming removed 5 bases from V and 8 bases from J, with 12 bases in between. Germline V gene lookup returns CDR1 SEHNR and CDR2 FQNEAQ (reference sequence). There are 13 residues in the CDR3. The CDR3 region is CASSRGRGEKLFF. CDR3 nucleotides: TGTGCCAGCAGCAGGGGACGAGGGGAAAAACTGTTTTTT.

The chain has TRBV7-9 and TRBJ1-1; D is uncertain. Germline-derived CDR1 and CDR2 are SEHNR and FQNEAQ (reference sequence). Trimming removed 5 bases from V and 6 bases from J, with 19 bases in between. The CDR3 length is 15 residues. In nucleotides, the CDR3 is TGTGCCAGCAGCCCCGAGGGAGGGCGCGGTCCTGAAGCTTTCTTT. As protein: CASSPEGGRGPEAFF.

This clone was counted once. Other nucleotide sequences from this sample produce the same CDR3. The chain uses TRBV7-9 and TRBJ1-1, with D maybe TRBD1 (6 bases). The CDR3 runs to 14 residues. Deletions cut 1 base from V and 0 bases from J, with 6 bases between. Per germline, CDR1 SEHNR and CDR2 FQNEAQ (reference sequence). The CDR3 reads CASSLGGLNTEAFF. CDR3 nucleotide sequence: TGTGCCAGCAGCTTAGGGGGGCTGAACACTGAAGCTTTCTTT. The complete variable domain, with remaining parts taken from reference TRBV7-9 and TRBJ1-1, reads DTGVSQNPRHKITKRGQNVTFRCDPISEHNRLYWYRQTLGQGPEFLTYFQNEAQLEKSRLLSDRFSAERPKGSFSTLEIQRTEQGDSAMYLCASSLGGLNTEAFFGQGTRLTVV.

This clone occurred once. The chain uses TRBV9 and TRBJ2-3, with D possibly TRBD1 on 6 matching bases. The germline V gene encodes CDR1 SGDLS and CDR2 YYNGEE. V shed 1 base and J shed 6 bases, with 12 bases lying between them. The CDR3 is 14 amino acids. The CDR3 loop reads CASSVSSGGDTQYF. In nucleotides, the CDR3 is TGTGCCAGCAGCGTATCGAGTGGGGGCGATACGCAGTATTTT.

This rearrangement joins TRBV7-6 to TRBJ2-1; 7 bases match TRBD2. Germline CDR1 reads SGHVS; CDR2 reads FNYEAQ. With V trimmed by 5 bases and J by 3 bases, 7 bases remained unmatched. The CDR3 covers 15 residues. As DNA, the CDR3 is TGTGCCAGCAGCAAAGATAGCGGGTACTACAATGAGCAGTTCTTC. Amino acid sequence: CASSKDSGYYNEQFF.

This clone was observed a single time. In DNA form, the CDR3 reads TGTGCCAGCAGTGATACAGGGGGAGGTAATAATTCACCCCTCCACTTT. Residues: CASSDTGGGNNSPLHF. V usage is TRBV25-1 and J usage is TRBJ1-6; 8 nucleotides match TRBD1. V shed 3 bases, J shed 5 bases, and the junction held 6 bases outside the gene matches. Germline CDR1 and CDR2: MGHDK and SYGVNS. This CDR3 spans 16 amino acids. Together with reference TRBV25-1 and TRBJ1-6, the CDR3 gives the full variable domain: EADIYQTPRYLVIGTGKKITLECSQTMGHDKMYWYQQDPGMELHLIHYSYGVNSTEKGDLSSESTVSRIRTEHFPLTLESARPSHTSQYLCASSDTGGGNNSPLHFGNGTRLTVT.

The chain links TRBV11-2 to TRBJ1-1; TRBD1 matches at 12 bases. CDR1 and CDR2 from the germline V gene are SGHAT and FQNNGV. The length of the CDR3 is 17 residues. Trimming at V came to 3 bases and at J to 4 bases, leaving 9 bases not matched to a gene. CDR3 in DNA: TGTGCCAGCAGCTTGATGGGGACAGGGGGCGTTGTCACTGAAGCTTTCTTT. This gives the protein CASSLMGTGGVVTEAFF. Using reference TRBV11-2 and TRBJ1-1 for the parts outside the CDR3, the full variable domain is EAGVAQSPRYKIIEKRQSVAFWCNPISGHATLYWYQQILGQGPKLLIQFQNNGVVDDSQLPKDRFSAERLKGVDSTLKIQPAKLEDSAVYLCASSLMGTGGVVTEAFFGQGTRLTVV.

The CDR3 sequence is CASSQGTVWANVLTF. In DNA, the CDR3 is TGTGCCAGCAGTCAGGGGACAGTCTGGGCCAACGTCCTGACTTTC. The chain carries TRBV6-5 and TRBJ2-6, with 7 positions matching TRBD1. The V segment lost 5 bases and the J segment 5 bases; nucleotides outside the gene matches: 6. This CDR3 region has 15 residues. CDR1 is MNHEY and CDR2 is SVGAGI in the germline V gene.

The chain couples TRBV11-2 to TRBJ2-7, with D perhaps matching TRBD1 (6 bases). CDR3 length: 16 residues. Germline V gives CDR1 SGHAT, CDR2 FQNNGV. V was trimmed by 5 bases and J by 4 bases, leaving 21 bases between them. The DNA for the CDR3 is TGTGCCAGCAGCACCTCCGGGACAACCTTTCCATACGAGCAGTACTTC. The encoded protein is CASSTSGTTFPYEQYF. The whole variable domain, filled in from reference TRBV11-2 and TRBJ2-7, reads EAGVAQSPRYKIIEKRQSVAFWCNPISGHATLYWYQQILGQGPKLLIQFQNNGVVDDSQLPKDRFSAERLKGVDSTLKIQPAKLEDSAVYLCASSTSGTTFPYEQYFGPGTRLTVT.

In DNA, the CDR3 is TGTGCCACCCAGGGAGTAGCGGGAGTGAACACCGGGGAGCTGTTTTTT. Protein: CATQGVAGVNTGELFF. V usage is TRBV19 and J usage is TRBJ2-2; TRBD2 matches at 9 bases. V shed 10 bases, J shed 1 base, and the junction held 10 bases outside the gene matches. CDR3 length equals 16 residues. CDR1 is LNHDA and CDR2 is SQIVND in the germline V gene (reference sequence).

The V and J genes are TRBV6-6 and TRBJ1-4; TRBD1 matches 7 bases. The CDR3 is 15 residues long. Per germline, CDR1 MNHNY and CDR2 SVGAGI (reference sequence). Trimming at V came to 6 bases and at J to 5 bases, leaving 9 bases not matched to a gene. CDR3 DNA: TGTGCCAGCAGCCGGGACAGTAAAGGGAATGAAAAACTGTTTTTT. Protein sequence: CASSRDSKGNEKLFF.

V usage is TRBV6-6 and J usage is TRBJ2-1; 11 bases are shared with TRBD2. V trimming: 9 bases; J trimming: 5 bases; junction bases outside the gene matches: 6. Germline V gene data show CDR1 as MNHNY and CDR2 as SVGAGI (reference sequence). CDR3 length equals 14 residues. For the CDR3, the DNA is TGTGCCAGTCTCCTAGCGGGAGGAGACAATGAGCAGTTCTTC. Its translation is CASLLAGGDNEQFF.

The chain employs TRBV30 and TRBJ1-2; D is undetermined. The germline CDR1 and CDR2 sequences are GTSNPN and SVGIG (reference sequence). Trimming removed 0 bases at V and 3 bases at J, with 8 bases between. This CDR3 has 13 amino acids. The CDR3 protein is CAWSVQNYYGYTF. The CDR3 nucleotides read TGTGCCTGGAGTGTACAGAACTACTATGGCTACACCTTC.

This rearrangement joins TRBV3-1 (or the pseudogene TRBV3-2) to TRBJ2-3; D is uncertain. Germline V CDR1 and CDR2: LGHDT, YNNKEL (reference sequence). There are 14 residues in the CDR3. V was pared by 2 bases and J by 2 bases, with 8 bases between. CDR3 in amino acids: CASSQSRSTDTQYF. The CDR3 DNA reads as TGTGCCAGCAGCCAATCCAGGTCCACAGATACGCAGTATTTT.